This TCR beta chain was identified during a study of PD-L1 blockade in urothelial cancer. Produced via immunoSEQ multiplex PCR; TCRdb's table is partial and in-frame only. Among some 50,000 clones listed, around 88% were seen once. With 2 bases removed from V and 6 bases from J, the gap between germline ends came to 17 bases. The CDR3 sequence is 15 residues long. Germline V gene sequence: CDR1 GTSNPN, CDR2 SVGIG (reference sequence). In this sample, this clone turned up once. The TCR was taken from an older man with urothelial cancer. This chain connects TRBV30 to TRBJ1-5, with D unresolved. Source: PBMCs, taken around atezolizumab (anti-PD-L1) treatment. The CDR3 nucleotides read TGTGCCTGGAGTCCTCCTGGGAGGAAGATTCAGCCCCAGCATTTT. Its protein is CAWSPPGRKIQPQHF. The variable domain in full, with the rest retrieved from reference TRBV30 and TRBJ1-5, is SQTIHQWPATLVQPVGSPLSLECTVEGTSNPNLYWYRQAAGRGLQLLFYSVGIGQISSEVPQNLSASRPQDRQFILSSKKLLLSDSGFYLCAWSPPGRKIQPQHFGDGTRLSIL.